A single sample is the source of the 30 T cell receptor beta chains below, sequenced in a study of T cell responses to AZD1222 COVID-19 vaccine. Using immunoSEQ multiplex PCR, the repertoire was profiled, and TCRdb retains in-frame clones only, with some absent. The top ten hold roughly 6% of the sample, which has approximately 180,000 clones, 75% to 90% seen once. The source material was peripheral blood, sampled on day 0 of AZD1222 vaccination. The receptors shown here come from an adult in good health.

The genes are TRBV5-1 and TRBJ1-5; D is undetermined. Germline values: CDR1 SGHRS, CDR2 YFSETQ. V lost 4 bases and J lost 3, with 14 bases in between. The CDR3 has 15 residues. The CDR3 spells CASSEGGVVNQPQHF. As DNA, the CDR3 is TGCGCCAGCAGCGAAGGAGGTGTGGTCAATCAGCCCCAGCATTTT.

V is TRBV6-6 and J is TRBJ1-6, with 7 bases identical to TRBD1. J was trimmed by 6 bases and V by 6 bases; bases with no gene match: 5. CDR1 MNHNY and CDR2 SVGAGI come from the germline V gene (reference sequence). The CDR3 loop spans 14 amino acids. The CDR3 spells CASRPDRANSPLHF. The CDR3 DNA sequence: TGTGCCAGCAGACCTGACAGGGCTAATTCACCCCTCCACTTT.

V usage is TRBV11-3 and J usage is TRBJ1-1; possibly TRBD1 for D (5 bases). From germline, CDR1 is SGHNT and CDR2 YENEEA. This CDR3 has 15 residues. V lost 5 bases and J 0 bases, leaving 13 bases between the germline ends. The CDR3 sequence: CASSPTGGMNTEAFF. In DNA, the CDR3 is TGTGCCAGCAGCCCTACAGGTGGGATGAACACTGAAGCTTTCTTT.

The chain carries TRBV19 and TRBJ1-5; the match to TRBD1 covers 8 bases. The CDR3 covers 16 residues. The germline V gene has CDR1 LNHDA and CDR2 SQIVND (reference sequence). J gave up 1 base and V 4 bases, and 6 bases lay outside the gene matches. The CDR3: CASSRTGFGSNQPQHF. The DNA of the CDR3 is TGTGCCAGTAGTAGGACAGGGTTCGGGAGCAATCAGCCCCAGCATTTT.

This clone was recorded once. This chain uses TRBV6-5 with TRBJ1-3; D is ambiguous. The CDR3 sequence is 15 residues long. Per the germline V gene, CDR1 is MNHEY and CDR2 is SVGAGI. Deletions cut 2 bases from V and 4 bases from J, with 12 bases between. The CDR3, as DNA: TGTGCCAGCAGTTACGGAGGGCTAGGAGGAAACACCATATATTTT. It encodes CASSYGGLGGNTIYF.

This clone appeared once. Additional DNA sequences in this sample encode the identical CDR3. The gene calls are TRBV19 and TRBJ2-3; D is undetermined. V gave up 3 bases and J gave up 5 bases, with 3 bases separating them. Germline lookup yields CDR1 LNHDA and CDR2 SQIVND (reference sequence). The CDR3 runs 11 residues. The DNA of the CDR3 is TGTGCCAGTAGTATTCGAGATACGCAGTATTTT. Protein: CASSIRDTQYF. The whole variable domain, remainder taken from reference TRBV19 and TRBJ2-3, is DGGITQSPKYLFRKEGQNVTLSCEQNLNHDAMYWYRQDPGQGLRLIYYSQIVNDFQKGDIAEGYSVSREKKESFPLTVTSAQKNPTAFYLCASSIRDTQYFGPGTRLTVL.

The chain uses TRBV11-2 and TRBJ2-3; 9 nucleotides match TRBD2. The V segment lost 4 bases and the J segment 0 bases; nucleotides outside the gene matches: 8. The CDR3 is 17 amino acids. Germline CDR1 reads SGHAT; CDR2 reads FQNNGV. The CDR3 DNA reads as TGTGCCAGCAGCTCATTTCTAGCGGGGTTTAGCACAGATACGCAGTATTTT. It encodes CASSSFLAGFSTDTQYF.

The gene calls are TRBV28 and TRBJ2-7; 10 positions agree with TRBD1. Germline assignment: CDR1 MDHEN and CDR2 SYDVKM. V was pared by 6 bases and J by 3 bases, with 5 bases of the junction left unmatched. The length of the CDR3 is 14 residues. The CDR3 region is CASRAGQGDYEQYF. The CDR3 region has the DNA TGTGCCAGCAGGGCCGGACAGGGGGACTACGAGCAGTACTTC.

The chain carries TRBV5-1 and TRBJ2-6; TRBD1 aligns across 8 bases. Germline trimming cut 4 bases from V and 1 base from J; bases unmatched to any gene: 7. Germline V gives CDR1 SGHRS, CDR2 YFSETQ. The CDR3 contains 17 residues. The CDR3 here is CASSVQGARSGANVLTF. In nucleotides, the CDR3 is TGCGCCAGCAGCGTTCAGGGGGCCCGGTCTGGGGCCAACGTCCTGACTTTC.

The J gene is TRBJ2-3, the V gene TRBV9; either TRBD1 or TRBD2 may supply D (5 bases each). The CDR3 extends over 16 amino acids. The V gene's germline CDR1 is SGDLS and CDR2 YYNGEE. Trimming left V 3 bases short and J 2 bases short, with 16 bases between. The CDR3 here is CASSASIRDPTDTQYF. CDR3 DNA sequence: TGTGCCAGCAGCGCATCGATCCGGGACCCCACAGATACGCAGTATTTT. The whole variable domain, filled in from reference TRBV9 and TRBJ2-3, reads DSGVTQTPKHLITATGQRVTLRCSPRSGDLSVYWYQQSLDQGLQFLIQYYNGEERAKGNILERFSAQQFPDLHSELNLSSLELGDSALYFCASSASIRDPTDTQYFGPGTRLTVL.

The J gene is TRBJ2-5, the V gene TRBV5-1, with 10 bases fitting TRBD2. V dropped 4 bases and J dropped 2; count of bases not matched to a gene: 8. The CDR3 loop spans 16 amino acids. Germline CDR1 and CDR2: SGHRS and YFSETQ. CDR3 coding DNA: TGCGCCAGCAGCCCCTTAGCGGGGGGCACTCAAGAGACCCAGTACTTC. Encoded protein: CASSPLAGGTQETQYF.

This chain links TRBV19 with TRBJ1-2; D gene uncertain. The germline V and J ends were trimmed by 2 bases and 6 bases, with 16 bases remaining between them. Germline CDR1 is LNHDA and CDR2 is SQIVND (reference sequence). The CDR3 length is 15 residues. CDR3 loop: CASSIKGLRGDGYTF. The CDR3 DNA sequence: TGTGCCAGTAGTATAAAGGGCCTCCGAGGCGATGGCTACACCTTC.

This clone was observed a single time. The chain joins TRBV28 to TRBJ1-6, with 10 bases fitting TRBD1. This CDR3 comprises 23 residues. V shed 3 bases and J 3 bases; nucleotides not matched to a gene: 23. From germline, CDR1 is MDHEN and CDR2 SYDVKM. The CDR3 is CASSFLNPSGTGAFAYYNSPLHF. In DNA, the CDR3 is TGTGCCAGCAGTTTCCTTAACCCTTCCGGGACAGGGGCCTTTGCTTACTATAATTCACCCCTCCACTTT.

In this sample, this clone turned up once. The CDR3 region has the DNA TGTGCCAGCAGCCCAGGGGGCTGGGGTTCACCCCTCCACTTT. Translating gives CASSPGGWGSPLHF. The chain links TRBV28 to TRBJ1-6; 8 nucleotides align to TRBD1. Trimming removed 6 bases from V and 9 bases from J; junction bases left unmatched: 7. The CDR3 length is 14 residues. Germline V gene lookup returns CDR1 MDHEN and CDR2 SYDVKM. Drawing the rest from reference TRBV28 and TRBJ1-6, the complete variable domain is DVKVTQSSRYLVKRTGEKVFLECVQDMDHENMFWYRQDPGLGLRLIYFSYDVKMKEKGDIPEGYSVSREKKERFSLILESASTNQTSMYLCASSPGGWGSPLHFGNGTRLTVT.

Notes on this clone: An end of the junction does not agree with germline; a read error may underlie this. Here the CDR3 reads CASSRGLADAPWDF. For the CDR3, the DNA is TGTGCCAGCAGCCGGGGACTAGCCGACGCACCGTGGGATTTT. This rearrangement joins TRBV4-2 to TRBJ2-3; 9 bases are a match to TRBD2. This CDR3 is built from 14 residues. CDR1 is LGHNA and CDR2 is YNFKEQ in the germline V gene.

The V gene is TRBV27, the J gene TRBJ2-6; D unclear. V lost 6 bases and J lost 0, with 15 bases in between. CDR3 length equals 17 residues. CDR1 is MNHEY, CDR2 SMNVEV, per germline (reference sequence). Here the CDR3 reads CASRPPVGVSGANVLTF. For the CDR3, the DNA is TGTGCCAGCAGACCTCCGGTGGGTGTCTCTGGGGCCAACGTCCTGACTTTC.

The V call is TRBV18, the J call TRBJ1-1, with 8 bases matching TRBD1. CDR3 length equals 16 residues. Unmatched junction bases numbered 12, after V lost 5 bases and J lost 4 bases. Looked up from germline, CDR1 is KGHSH and CDR2 is LQKENI. The CDR3 sequence: CASSADQGAGGTEAFF. CDR3 coding DNA: TGTGCCAGCTCAGCAGATCAGGGGGCCGGTGGCACTGAAGCTTTCTTT.

The chain links TRBV28 to TRBJ1-3; maybe TRBD1 (6 bases). The CDR3 extends over 13 amino acids. Trimming removed 7 bases from V and 4 bases from J, with 11 bases in between. CDR1 and CDR2 from the germline V gene are MDHEN and SYDVKM. The CDR3 sequence is CASTGQKGNTIYF. The CDR3 coding sequence is TGTGCCAGCACCGGACAGAAGGGAAACACCATATATTTT. The entire variable domain, with the rest obtained from reference TRBV28 and TRBJ1-3, is as follows: DVKVTQSSRYLVKRTGEKVFLECVQDMDHENMFWYRQDPGLGLRLIYFSYDVKMKEKGDIPEGYSVSREKKERFSLILESASTNQTSMYLCASTGQKGNTIYFGEGSWLTVV.

V usage is TRBV2 and J usage is TRBJ2-4, with TRBD2 matching over 12 bases. The V gene end was trimmed by 1 base and the J gene end by 0 bases; junction bases not matched to a gene: 7. CDR1 SNHLY and CDR2 FYNNEI come from the germline V gene. This CDR3 contains 19 residues. The CDR3: CASSEVASGGAGAKNIQYF. The CDR3 bases are TGTGCCAGCAGTGAAGTAGCTAGCGGGGGGGCCGGAGCCAAAAACATTCAGTACTTC.

The chain links TRBV24-1 to TRBJ2-7; 10 bases match TRBD1. CDR3 length equals 15 residues. Germline loops: CDR1 KGHDR, CDR2 SFDVKD. V was pared by 4 bases and J by 5 bases, with 7 bases of the junction left unmatched. The CDR3 DNA sequence: TGTGCCACCAGTGAGGAGACAGGGGGCAAAAACGAGCAGTACTTC. This codes for CATSEETGGKNEQYF.

This clone was counted a few times. J is TRBJ2-7 and V is TRBV7-9; TRBD1 matches at 8 bases. The V gene's germline CDR1 is SEHNR and CDR2 FQNEAQ (reference sequence). CDR3 size: 15 residues. V was clipped by 3 bases and J by 5 bases; unmatched bases: 9. The DNA of the CDR3 is TGTGCCAGCAGCTTCGGACAGGGTGATTTCGACGAGCAGTACTTC. This sequence encodes CASSFGQGDFDEQYF.

The chain links TRBV30 to TRBJ1-2; maybe TRBD1 (5 bases). The CDR3 spans 17 residues. Trimming stripped 2 bases from V and 3 bases from J, with 22 bases between. Germline CDR1 and CDR2: GTSNPN and SVGIG (reference sequence). The CDR3 nucleotides are TGTGCCTGGAGTTCCCTCGGGCAGGGAAAAACTTACTATGGCTACACCTTC. The encoded protein is CAWSSLGQGKTYYGYTF. The variable domain in full, completed from reference TRBV30 and TRBJ1-2, reads SQTIHQWPATLVQPVGSPLSLECTVEGTSNPNLYWYRQAAGRGLQLLFYSVGIGQISSEVPQNLSASRPQDRQFILSSKKLLLSDSGFYLCAWSSLGQGKTYYGYTFGSGTRLTVV.

This clone was counted once. The chain is built from TRBV7-9 and TRBJ2-2, with D maybe TRBD1 (5 bases). The V end lost 2 bases, the J end lost 4 bases, and 8 bases lay between the germline ends. The CDR3 runs 14 residues. Per the germline V gene, CDR1 is SEHNR and CDR2 is FQNEAQ (reference sequence). Written as DNA, the CDR3 is TGTGCCAGCAGCTTATCAGGGATCACCGGGGAGCTGTTTTTT. This codes for CASSLSGITGELFF.

The chain is built from TRBV19 and TRBJ2-2; D remains unclear. CDR1 LNHDA and CDR2 SQIVND come from the germline V gene (reference sequence). This CDR3 region has 12 residues. V lost 5 bases, J lost 5 bases, and 6 bases lay in between. CDR3 amino acids: CASSVGTGELFF. The CDR3 DNA reads TGTGCCAGTAGTGTTGGGACCGGGGAGCTGTTTTTT.

This chain joins TRBV2 and TRBJ1-6; 7 positions agree with TRBD1. Unmatched junction bases numbered 5, after V lost 2 bases and J lost 4 bases. Germline CDR1 is SNHLY and CDR2 is FYNNEI. This CDR3 is 16 amino acids long. The CDR3 DNA sequence: TGTGCCAGCAGTGAATCCGGACAGGAATATAATTCACCCCTCCACTTT. Encoded protein: CASSESGQEYNSPLHF.

This clone was seen once. This chain uses TRBV19 with TRBJ1-5, with D possibly matching TRBD1 (6 bases). The CDR3 is 14 amino acids. Looked up from germline, CDR1 is LNHDA and CDR2 is SQIVND (reference sequence). V shed 6 bases and J shed 10 bases, with 19 bases lying between them. CDR3 nucleotides: TGTGCCAGTAGGGCTGGGGGCAGGGGTACTCCCCAGCATTTT. Translation: CASRAGGRGTPQHF.

The rearrangement links TRBV5-4 to TRBJ1-2; D might be TRBD1 (6 bases). The germline V gene encodes CDR1 SGHNT and CDR2 YYREEE (reference sequence). The ends were cut back, 0 bases at V and 6 bases at J, with 18 bases in the middle. The CDR3 totals 16 residues. The CDR3 here is CASSLVTGRFAHGYTF. Here the CDR3 DNA reads TGTGCCAGCAGCTTGGTGACAGGCCGATTTGCCCATGGCTACACCTTC.

The chain's CDR3 is CASTLDRAGTLYGYTF. The CDR3 region has the DNA TGTGCCAGCACCCTTGACAGGGCCGGCACGCTCTATGGCTACACCTTC. V gene TRBV28 combines with J gene TRBJ1-2, with TRBD1 identical over 7 bases. Looked up from germline, CDR1 is MDHEN and CDR2 is SYDVKM. Trimming cost V 7 bases and J 4 bases; bases outside gene matches: 15. The CDR3 has 16 residues.

The chain uses TRBV7-2 and TRBJ1-2, with D possibly matching TRBD1 (5 bases). Germline CDR1 reads SGHTA; CDR2 reads FQGNSA. Trimming removed 4 bases from V and 4 bases from J, with 7 bases in between. The CDR3 length is 12 residues. This chain's CDR3 is CASSYDSYGYTF. CDR3 nucleotides: TGTGCCAGCAGCTATGACAGCTATGGCTACACCTTC.

This chain links TRBV11-3 with TRBJ1-1; D is possibly TRBD1 (5 bases). This CDR3 is built from 13 residues. Between the trimmed V and J ends, which lost 0 bases and 8 bases, there was a span of 10 bases. CDR1 SGHNT and CDR2 YENEEA come from the germline V gene. DNA of the CDR3: TGTGCCAGCAGCTTAGATGAAGGGGCGGAAGCTTTCTTT. Its translation is CASSLDEGAEAFF.